The 18 T cell receptor beta chains listed next were all sequenced from one sample in a study of T cells in localized non-small cell lung cancer. Sequencing was performed with immunoSEQ multiplex PCR; in TCRdb, only in-frame clones are kept and a portion is missing. Of around 140,000 clones listed, approximately 88% are singletons. The material was peripheral blood, obtained before any cancer treatment. These receptors all stem from a female donor of 60 years or more with stage I lung adenocarcinoma.

The chain recombines TRBV7-8 with TRBJ2-7; 12 bases map to TRBD2. The V gene's germline CDR1 is SGHVS and CDR2 FQNEAQ. The V and J ends lost 5 bases and 6 bases, in that order; junction bases with no gene match: 8. CDR3 length equals 15 residues. This CDR3 is CASSVQLAGGPEQYF. DNA for the CDR3: TGTGCCAGCAGCGTACAACTAGCGGGAGGACCCGAGCAGTACTTC.

This clone came up once. V usage is TRBV7-3 and J usage is TRBJ2-2; D perhaps matches TRBD2 (6 bases). Germline lookup yields CDR1 SGHTA and CDR2 FQGTGA. This CDR3 spans 16 amino acids. Trimming left V 0 bases short and J 7 bases short, with 15 bases between. CDR3 region: CASSLTVAEGYGELFF. The CDR3 nucleotides read TGTGCCAGCAGCTTAACAGTAGCGGAAGGATACGGGGAGCTGTTTTTT.

The V and J genes are TRBV2 and TRBJ2-7, with D perhaps matching TRBD1 or TRBD2 (6 bases each). This CDR3 is built from 14 residues. Germline assignment: CDR1 SNHLY and CDR2 FYNNEI. Trimming removed 10 bases from V and 5 bases from J, with 21 bases in between. The CDR3 sequence is CATPTDLRGDEQYF. The CDR3 DNA reads TGTGCCACCCCGACGGACTTGAGGGGGGACGAGCAGTACTTC.

The V gene is TRBV21-1, the J gene TRBJ2-1; no check of the table's D call, TRBD2, against the DNA was made. TRBV21-1 is a pseudogene segment. CDR3 length equals 17 residues. The CDR3: CASSPRLTSGRYNEQFF. DNA of the CDR3: TGTGCCAGCAGCCCACGATTGACTAGCGGGAGGTACAATGAGCAGTTCTTC.

To note about this clone: An end of the junction does not agree with germline; a read error may underlie this. V gene TRBV5-1 combines with J gene TRBJ2-1; TRBD2 might be the D (5 bases). In germline, CDR1 is SGHRS, CDR2 YFSETQ. CDR3 size: 14 residues. This chain's CDR3 is CASRLDSYYNEQFF. As DNA, the CDR3 is TGCGCCAGCAGGTTGGACTCCTATTACAATGAGCAGTTCTTC.

V usage is TRBV9 and J usage is TRBJ2-1; D not resolved. Germline CDR1 SGDLS, CDR2 YYNGEE. The CDR3 consists of 15 residues. The V end lost 4 bases, the J end lost 2 bases, and 13 bases lay between the germline ends. DNA of the CDR3: TGTGCCAGCAGCCCCGGAATGGAAGCCTACAATGAGCAGTTCTTC. This codes for CASSPGMEAYNEQFF. Supplemented by reference TRBV9 and TRBJ2-1, the full variable domain reads DSGVTQTPKHLITATGQRVTLRCSPRSGDLSVYWYQQSLDQGLQFLIQYYNGEERAKGNILERFSAQQFPDLHSELNLSSLELGDSALYFCASSPGMEAYNEQFFGPGTRLTVL.

This clone appeared a single time. The rearrangement uses TRBV27 and TRBJ1-1; TRBD1 is a possible D gene (5 bases). The CDR3 length is 14 residues. Germline-derived CDR1 and CDR2 are MNHEY and SMNVEV (reference sequence). Trimming took 5 bases from V and 1 from J, leaving 11 bases between them. CDR3 in amino acids: CASSPWGENTEAFF. For the CDR3, the DNA is TGTGCCAGCAGTCCTTGGGGCGAGAACACTGAAGCTTTCTTT.

The V and J genes are TRBV10-3 and TRBJ1-1; 9 nucleotides agree with TRBD1. With 4 bases clipped from V and 1 base from J, the junction kept 4 bases outside the gene matches. Germline V gives CDR1 ENHRY, CDR2 SYGVKD. This CDR3 contains 15 residues. CDR3 coding DNA: TGTGCCATCAGTGTGACGGGACAGGGGAACACTGAAGCTTTCTTT. Amino acid sequence: CAISVTGQGNTEAFF.

The chain links TRBV28 to TRBJ2-5; 10 bases fit TRBD2. The CDR3 has 14 amino acids. Germline values: CDR1 MDHEN, CDR2 SYDVKM. Unmatched junction bases numbered 5, after V lost 5 bases and J lost 5 bases. This CDR3 reads CASSSGRADETQYF. The CDR3 nucleotides read TGTGCCAGCAGTAGCGGGAGGGCCGATGAGACCCAGTACTTC.

In this sample, this clone turned up once. The V call is TRBV9, the J call TRBJ2-2, with D tentatively TRBD1 (6 bases). Germline assignment: CDR1 SGDLS and CDR2 YYNGEE. V gave up 4 bases and J gave up 2 bases, with 21 bases separating them. CDR3 length: 18 residues. This CDR3 reads CASSKYRVSISNTGELFF. DNA for the CDR3: TGTGCCAGCAGCAAGTACAGGGTTTCTATCTCAAACACCGGGGAGCTGTTTTTT.

The chain is built from TRBV21-1 and TRBJ2-3. TRBV21-1 constitutes a pseudogene. The CDR3 spans 14 residues. The CDR3 sequence is CASSNVTRTDTQYF. CDR3 coding DNA: TGTGCCAGCAGCAATGTCACCCGCACAGATACGCAGTATTTT.

This clone appeared a single time. This rearrangement joins TRBV28 to TRBJ2-3; 9 positions agree with TRBD2. This CDR3 has 18 residues. Germline-derived CDR1 and CDR2 are MDHEN and SYDVKM. V was clipped by 6 bases and J by 4 bases; unmatched bases: 17. This CDR3 reads CASSPFPLEREESDTQYF. DNA of the CDR3: TGTGCCAGCAGCCCATTCCCCCTAGAGCGGGAGGAATCAGATACGCAGTATTTT.

CDR3 DNA sequence: TGTGCCAGCAGCTTAGTCGGGACAAGATCCTACGAGCAGTACTTC. Its protein product is CASSLVGTRSYEQYF. The chain links TRBV11-1 to TRBJ2-7; D might be TRBD1 (6 bases). Per the germline V gene, CDR1 is SGHAT and CDR2 is FQDESV (reference sequence). This CDR3 region has 15 residues. V was shortened by 1 base and J by 1 base, with 11 bases between the two germline ends.

The rearrangement uses TRBV2 and TRBJ2-3; 7 nucleotides agree with TRBD2. This CDR3 is built from 16 residues. The junction had 8 bases not matched to a gene; V was cut back by 4 bases and J by 1 base. From germline, CDR1 is SNHLY and CDR2 FYNNEI. CDR3 amino acids: CASSAPTSAGTDTQYF. CDR3 in DNA: TGTGCCAGCAGTGCCCCTACTAGCGCCGGCACAGATACGCAGTATTTT. The complete variable domain, with remaining parts taken from reference TRBV2 and TRBJ2-3, reads EPEVTQTPSHQVTQMGQEVILRCVPISNHLYFYWYRQILGQKVEFLVSFYNNEISEKSEIFDDQFSVERPDGSNFTLKIRSTKLEDSAMYFCASSAPTSAGTDTQYFGPGTRLTVL.

The rearrangement joins TRBV11-1 to TRBJ2-3, with TRBD2 identical over 10 bases. V dropped 5 bases and J dropped 3; count of bases not matched to a gene: 2. In germline, CDR1 is SGHAT, CDR2 FQDESV (reference sequence). The CDR3 is made up of 14 amino acids. CDR3 residues: CASSTGLATDTQYF. In DNA, the CDR3 is TGTGCCAGCAGCACGGGACTAGCGACAGATACGCAGTATTTT. Based on the CDR3 plus reference TRBV11-1 and TRBJ2-3, the full variable domain is EAEVAQSPRYKITEKSQAVAFWCDPISGHATLYWYRQILGQGPELLVQFQDESVVDDSQLPKDRFSAERLKGVDSTLKIQPAELGDSAMYLCASSTGLATDTQYFGPGTRLTVL.

The genes are TRBV19 and TRBJ2-7; 8 bases align to TRBD1. V shed 5 bases, J shed 6 bases, and the junction held 9 bases outside the gene matches. This CDR3 contains 14 residues. The V gene's germline CDR1 is LNHDA and CDR2 SQIVND (reference sequence). CDR3 bases: TGTGCCAGTAGTGGGGCAGGGGGCACGGGCGAGCAGTACTTC. Translated, it gives CASSGAGGTGEQYF.

The chain links TRBV9 to TRBJ2-3; the D is unclear. CDR1 is SGDLS and CDR2 is YYNGEE in the germline V gene. Trimming took off 0 bases at V and 2 bases at J, with 7 bases between the two ends. This CDR3 contains 14 residues. The CDR3 loop is CASSVATDTDTQYF. The CDR3 bases are TGTGCCAGCAGCGTAGCTACCGACACAGATACGCAGTATTTT.

The chain links TRBV27 to TRBJ1-1; unclear D gene. Germline loops: CDR1 MNHEY, CDR2 SMNVEV (reference sequence). The CDR3 is made up of 14 amino acids. The ends were cut back, 7 bases at V and 7 bases at J, with 19 bases in the middle. The CDR3 bases are TGTGCCAGCATTCCCGACCAAGCTGGCGGTGAAGCTTTCTTT. Protein sequence: CASIPDQAGGEAFF.